The clone carrying this T cell receptor (beta chain) was seen only a few times. Germline V CDR1 and CDR2: SGHRS, YFSETQ. V dropped 0 bases and J dropped 1; count of bases not matched to a gene: 2. This CDR3 contains 15 residues. The data stem from a study of siplizumab effects on memory and regulatory T cells. Generated by immunoSEQ multiplex PCR, the TCRdb table keeps only in-frame clones and is missing some. This table has roughly 56,000 clones, 93% appearing once. The sequence was collected from a human donor in good health. What was sequenced was CD8+ T cells sorted from blood. The chain carries TRBV5-1 and TRBJ2-5; 8 nucleotides align to TRBD1. Written as DNA, the CDR3 is TGCGCCAGCAGCTTGGTACAGGGGGTCCAAGAGACCCAGTACTTC. This encodes CASSLVQGVQETQYF.